This TCR beta chain was retrieved from a study of blood T cell repertoires in COVID-19. About the study: The cDNA or gDNA used as material had been derived from T cells, B-cell-depleted T cells, or PBMCs.

This clone was counted a single time. Produced via immunoSEQ multiplex PCR; TCRdb's table is partial and in-frame only. The sample carries about 410,000 clones, less than 95% recorded once. Enrollees, about 18 to 90 years old, lived in fewer than 25 US areas. V lost 3 bases, J lost 5 bases, and 6 bases stayed unmatched. Germline assignment: CDR1 KGHSH and CDR2 LQKENI. The CDR3 length is 14 residues. The V and J genes are TRBV18 and TRBJ1-1, with TRBD1 matching 7 bases. Sequencing used PBMCs or T cells enriched from blood (not recorded which). The clonotype originates from a man aged 18 to 30 who had recovered from COVID-19. Written as DNA, the CDR3 is TGTGCCAGCTCACCCCTTGGACAGGATACTGAAGCTTTCTTT. It specifies CASSPLGQDTEAFF.